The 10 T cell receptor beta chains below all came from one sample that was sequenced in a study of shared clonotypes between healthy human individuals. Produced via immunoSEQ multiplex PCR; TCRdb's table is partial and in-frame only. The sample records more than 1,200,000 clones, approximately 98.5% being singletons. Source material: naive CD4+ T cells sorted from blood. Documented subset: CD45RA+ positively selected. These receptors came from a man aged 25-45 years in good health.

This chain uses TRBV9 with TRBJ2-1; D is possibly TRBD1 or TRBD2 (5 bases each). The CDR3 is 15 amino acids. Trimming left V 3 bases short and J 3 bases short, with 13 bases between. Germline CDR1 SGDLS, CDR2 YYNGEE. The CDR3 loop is CASSAIRDLYNEQFF. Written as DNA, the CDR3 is TGTGCCAGCAGCGCTATCCGGGACCTCTACAATGAGCAGTTCTTC.

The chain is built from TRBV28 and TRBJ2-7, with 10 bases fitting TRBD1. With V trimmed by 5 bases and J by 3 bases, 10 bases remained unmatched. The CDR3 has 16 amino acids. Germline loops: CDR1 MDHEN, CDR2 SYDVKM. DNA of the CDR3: TGTGCCAGCAGTCCTATGAAGGGGACAGGGGACTACGAGCAGTACTTC. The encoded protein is CASSPMKGTGDYEQYF.

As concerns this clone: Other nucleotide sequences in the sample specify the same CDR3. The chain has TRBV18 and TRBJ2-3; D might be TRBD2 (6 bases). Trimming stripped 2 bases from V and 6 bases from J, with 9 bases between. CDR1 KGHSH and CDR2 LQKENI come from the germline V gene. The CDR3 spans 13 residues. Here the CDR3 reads CASSPGGEDTQYF. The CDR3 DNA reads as TGTGCCAGCTCACCAGGAGGGGAGGATACGCAGTATTTT.

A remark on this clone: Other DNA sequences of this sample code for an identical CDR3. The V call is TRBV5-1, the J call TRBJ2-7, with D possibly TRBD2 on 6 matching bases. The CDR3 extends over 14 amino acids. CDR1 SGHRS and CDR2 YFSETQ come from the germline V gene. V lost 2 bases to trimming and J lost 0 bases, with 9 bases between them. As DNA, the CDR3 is TGCGCCAGCAGCTTAATCGGGAGCTCCTACGAGCAGTACTTC. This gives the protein CASSLIGSSYEQYF.

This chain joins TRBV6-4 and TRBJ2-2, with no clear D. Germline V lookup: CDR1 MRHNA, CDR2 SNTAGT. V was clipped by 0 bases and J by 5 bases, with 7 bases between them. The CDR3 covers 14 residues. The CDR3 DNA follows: TGTGCCAGCAGTGACTCAGGTGGTACCGGGGAGCTGTTTTTT. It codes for CASSDSGGTGELFF.

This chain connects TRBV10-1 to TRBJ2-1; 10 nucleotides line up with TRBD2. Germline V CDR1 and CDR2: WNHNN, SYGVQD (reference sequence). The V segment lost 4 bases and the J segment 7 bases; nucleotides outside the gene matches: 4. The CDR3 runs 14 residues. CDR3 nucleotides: TGCGCCAGCAGTGTCCTAGCGGGAGAAAATGAGCAGTTCTTC. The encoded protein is CASSVLAGENEQFF.

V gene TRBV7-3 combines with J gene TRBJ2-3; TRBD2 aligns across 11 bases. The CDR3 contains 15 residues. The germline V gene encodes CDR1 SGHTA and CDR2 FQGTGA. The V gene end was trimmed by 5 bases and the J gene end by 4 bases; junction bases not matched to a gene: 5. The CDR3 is CASSPLAGESDTQYF. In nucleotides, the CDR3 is TGTGCCAGCAGCCCACTAGCGGGAGAGTCAGATACGCAGTATTTT. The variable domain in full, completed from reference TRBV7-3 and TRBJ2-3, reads GAGVSQTPSNKVTEKGKYVELRCDPISGHTALYWYRQSLGQGPEFLIYFQGTGAADDSGLPNDRFFAVRPEGSVSTLKIQRTERGDSAVYLCASSPLAGESDTQYFGPGTRLTVL.

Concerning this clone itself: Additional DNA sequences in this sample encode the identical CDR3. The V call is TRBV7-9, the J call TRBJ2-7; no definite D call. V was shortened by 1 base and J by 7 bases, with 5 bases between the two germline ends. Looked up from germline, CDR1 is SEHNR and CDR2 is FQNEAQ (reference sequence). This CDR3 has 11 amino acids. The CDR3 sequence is CASSLVGEQYF. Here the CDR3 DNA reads TGTGCCAGCAGCTTAGTGGGAGAGCAGTACTTC. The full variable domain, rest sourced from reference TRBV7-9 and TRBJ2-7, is DTGVSQNPRHKITKRGQNVTFRCDPISEHNRLYWYRQTLGQGPEFLTYFQNEAQLEKSRLLSDRFSAERPKGSFSTLEIQRTEQGDSAMYLCASSLVGEQYFGPGTRLTVT.

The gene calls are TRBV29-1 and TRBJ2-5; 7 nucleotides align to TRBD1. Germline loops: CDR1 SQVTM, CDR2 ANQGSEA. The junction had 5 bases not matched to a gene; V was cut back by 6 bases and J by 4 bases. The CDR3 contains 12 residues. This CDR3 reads CSVATGVETQYF. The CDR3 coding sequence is TGCAGCGTCGCTACAGGGGTAGAGACCCAGTACTTC.

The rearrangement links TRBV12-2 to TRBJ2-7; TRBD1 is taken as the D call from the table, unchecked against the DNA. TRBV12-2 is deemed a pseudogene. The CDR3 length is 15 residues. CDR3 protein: CASRFSQKKEDEQYF. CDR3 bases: TGTGCAAGTCGCTTTTCACAGAAGAAGGAAGACGAGCAGTACTTC.